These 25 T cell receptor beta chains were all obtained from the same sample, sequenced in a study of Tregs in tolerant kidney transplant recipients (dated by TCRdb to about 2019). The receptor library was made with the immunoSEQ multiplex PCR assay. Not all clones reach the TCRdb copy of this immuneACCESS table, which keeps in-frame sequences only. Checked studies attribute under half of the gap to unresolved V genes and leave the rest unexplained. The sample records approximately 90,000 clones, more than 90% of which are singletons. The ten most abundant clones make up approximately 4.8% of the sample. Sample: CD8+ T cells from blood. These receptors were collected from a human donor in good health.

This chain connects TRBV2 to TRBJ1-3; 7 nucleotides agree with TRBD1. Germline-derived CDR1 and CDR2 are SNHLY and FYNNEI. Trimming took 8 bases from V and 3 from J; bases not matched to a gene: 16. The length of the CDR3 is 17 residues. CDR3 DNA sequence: TGTGCCAGCTCAGGGGGTCTCGAGGGTAGGATTGGAAACACCATATATTTT. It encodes CASSGGLEGRIGNTIYF.

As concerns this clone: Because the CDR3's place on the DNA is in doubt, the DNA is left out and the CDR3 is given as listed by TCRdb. The CDR3 protein is CASSSSTVQETQYF. This rearrangement joins TRBV27 to TRBJ2-5; TRBD1, the table's D call, was not compared with the DNA. With termini counted, the CDR3 has 14 amino acids. Looked up from germline, CDR1 is MNHEY and CDR2 is SMNVEV (reference sequence).

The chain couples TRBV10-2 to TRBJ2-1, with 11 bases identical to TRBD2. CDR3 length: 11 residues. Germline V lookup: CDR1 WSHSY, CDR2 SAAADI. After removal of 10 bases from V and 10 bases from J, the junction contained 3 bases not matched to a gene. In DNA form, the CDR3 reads TGCGCCACAATAGCGGGAGGGGAGCAGTTCTTC. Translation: CATIAGGEQFF.

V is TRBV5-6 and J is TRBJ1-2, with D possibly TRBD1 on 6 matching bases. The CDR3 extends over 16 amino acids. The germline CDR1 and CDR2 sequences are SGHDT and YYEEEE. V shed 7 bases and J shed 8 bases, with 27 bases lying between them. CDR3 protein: CASAGALEGGLGGYTF. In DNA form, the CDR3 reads TGTGCCAGCGCGGGAGCTTTAGAGGGGGGATTGGGCGGCTACACCTTC.

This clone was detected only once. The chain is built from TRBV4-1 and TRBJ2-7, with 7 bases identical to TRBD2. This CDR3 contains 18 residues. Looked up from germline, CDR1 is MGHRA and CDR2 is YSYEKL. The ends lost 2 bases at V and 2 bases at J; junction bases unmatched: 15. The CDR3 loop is CASSQFQTGLDAAYEQYF. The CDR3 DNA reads TGCGCCAGCAGCCAATTCCAAACCGGACTAGATGCGGCCTACGAGCAGTACTTC.

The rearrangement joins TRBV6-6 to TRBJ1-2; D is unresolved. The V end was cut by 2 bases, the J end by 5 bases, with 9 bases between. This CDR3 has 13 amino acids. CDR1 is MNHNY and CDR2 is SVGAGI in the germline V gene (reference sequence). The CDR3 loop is CASSYGSGYGYTF. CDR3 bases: TGTGCCAGCAGTTACGGAAGTGGATATGGCTACACCTTC.

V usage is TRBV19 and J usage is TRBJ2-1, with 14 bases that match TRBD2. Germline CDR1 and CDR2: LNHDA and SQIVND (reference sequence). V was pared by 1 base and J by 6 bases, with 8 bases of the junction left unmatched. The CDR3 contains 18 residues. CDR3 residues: CASSIGGLAGELGNEQFF. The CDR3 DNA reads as TGTGCCAGTAGTATAGGGGGACTAGCGGGAGAATTGGGCAATGAGCAGTTCTTC.

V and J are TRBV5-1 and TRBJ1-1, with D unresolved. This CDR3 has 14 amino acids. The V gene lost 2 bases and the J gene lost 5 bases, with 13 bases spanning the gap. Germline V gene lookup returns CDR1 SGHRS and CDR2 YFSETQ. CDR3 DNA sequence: TGCGCCAGCAGCTTTGGAGGGATGAGGACTGAAGCTTTCTTT. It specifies CASSFGGMRTEAFF.

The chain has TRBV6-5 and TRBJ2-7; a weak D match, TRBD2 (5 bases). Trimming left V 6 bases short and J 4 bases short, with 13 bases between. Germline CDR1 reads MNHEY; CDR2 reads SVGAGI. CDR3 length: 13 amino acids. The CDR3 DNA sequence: TGTGCCAGCAGCTACGGGGAAGTTTACGAGCAGTACTTC. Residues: CASSYGEVYEQYF.

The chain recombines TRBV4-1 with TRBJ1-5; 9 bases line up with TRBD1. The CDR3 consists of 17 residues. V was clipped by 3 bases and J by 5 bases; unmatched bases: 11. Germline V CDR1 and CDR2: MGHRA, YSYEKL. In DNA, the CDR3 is TGCGCCAGCAGCCAGGCCCCCGGGACAGGGACGGATCAGCCCCAGCATTTT. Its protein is CASSQAPGTGTDQPQHF.

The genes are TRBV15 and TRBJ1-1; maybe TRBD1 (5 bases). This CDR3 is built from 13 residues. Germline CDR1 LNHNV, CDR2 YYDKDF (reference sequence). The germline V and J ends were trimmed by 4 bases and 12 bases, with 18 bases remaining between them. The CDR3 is CATSTRNRFGTFF. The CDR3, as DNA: TGTGCCACCAGCACCCGGAACAGGTTCGGAACTTTCTTT.

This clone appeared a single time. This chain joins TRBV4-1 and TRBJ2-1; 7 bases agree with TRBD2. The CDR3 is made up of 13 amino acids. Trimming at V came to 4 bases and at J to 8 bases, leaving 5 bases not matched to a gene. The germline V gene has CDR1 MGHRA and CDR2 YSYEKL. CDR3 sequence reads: CASSPGTSDEQFF. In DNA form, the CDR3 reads TGCGCCAGCAGCCCCGGTACTAGCGATGAGCAGTTCTTC.

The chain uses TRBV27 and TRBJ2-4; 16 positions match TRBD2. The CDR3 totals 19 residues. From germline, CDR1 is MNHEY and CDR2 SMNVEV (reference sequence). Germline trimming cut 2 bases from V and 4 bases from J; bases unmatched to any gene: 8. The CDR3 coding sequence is TGTGCCAGCAGTTTAGGGACTAGCGGGAGGGGGCCCCAAAAAAACATTCAGTACTTC. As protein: CASSLGTSGRGPQKNIQYF.

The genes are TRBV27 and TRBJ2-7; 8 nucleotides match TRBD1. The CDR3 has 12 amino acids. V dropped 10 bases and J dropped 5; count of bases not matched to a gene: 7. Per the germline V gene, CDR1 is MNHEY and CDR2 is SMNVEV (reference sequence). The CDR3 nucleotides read TGTGCCACTACTTCACAGGGGGACGAGCAGTACTTC. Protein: CATTSQGDEQYF.

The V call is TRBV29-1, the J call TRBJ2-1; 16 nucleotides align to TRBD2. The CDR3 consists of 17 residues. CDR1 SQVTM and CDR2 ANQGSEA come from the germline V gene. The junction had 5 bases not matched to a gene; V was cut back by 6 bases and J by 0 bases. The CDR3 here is CSVEGLAGGSSYNEQFF. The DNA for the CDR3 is TGCAGCGTCGAGGGACTAGCGGGAGGGAGCTCCTACAATGAGCAGTTCTTC.

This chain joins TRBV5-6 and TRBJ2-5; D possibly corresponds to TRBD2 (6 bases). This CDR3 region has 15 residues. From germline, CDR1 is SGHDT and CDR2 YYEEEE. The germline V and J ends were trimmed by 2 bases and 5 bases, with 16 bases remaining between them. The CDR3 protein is CASSFGTPREETQYF. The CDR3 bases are TGTGCCAGCAGCTTCGGGACGCCTCGGGAGGAGACCCAGTACTTC. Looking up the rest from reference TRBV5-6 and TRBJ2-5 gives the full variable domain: DAGVTQSPTHLIKTRGQQVTLRCSPKSGHDTVSWYQQALGQGPQFIFQYYEEEERQRGNFPDRFSGHQFPNYSSELNVNALLLGDSALYLCASSFGTPREETQYFGPGTRLLVL.

The CDR3 here is CSVEERDRGPNEQFF. CDR3 DNA sequence: TGCAGCGTTGAAGAGCGGGACAGGGGGCCCAATGAGCAGTTCTTC. V gene TRBV29-1 combines with J gene TRBJ2-1; 12 bases match TRBD1. CDR3 length: 15 amino acids. Germline V gene lookup returns CDR1 SQVTM and CDR2 ANQGSEA. V lost 0 bases and J lost 6; bases outside the gene matches: 3.

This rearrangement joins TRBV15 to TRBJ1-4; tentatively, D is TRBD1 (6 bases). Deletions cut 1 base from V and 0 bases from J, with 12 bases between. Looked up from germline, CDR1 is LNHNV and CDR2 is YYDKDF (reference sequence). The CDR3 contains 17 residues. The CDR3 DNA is TGTGCCACCAGCAGAGTAAGACAGGACACAACTAATGAAAAACTGTTTTTT. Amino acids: CATSRVRQDTTNEKLFF.

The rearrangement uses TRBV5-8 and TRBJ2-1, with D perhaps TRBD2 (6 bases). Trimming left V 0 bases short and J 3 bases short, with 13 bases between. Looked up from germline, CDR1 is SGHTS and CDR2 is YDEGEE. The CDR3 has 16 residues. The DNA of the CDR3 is TGTGCCAGCAGCTTGGGGGGGGTAGTAGGCTACAATGAGCAGTTCTTC. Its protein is CASSLGGVVGYNEQFF.

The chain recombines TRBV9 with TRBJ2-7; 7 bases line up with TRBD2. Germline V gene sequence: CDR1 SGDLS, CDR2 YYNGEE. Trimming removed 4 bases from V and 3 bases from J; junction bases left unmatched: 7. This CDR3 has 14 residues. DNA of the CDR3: TGTGCCAGCAGCACTGGGGACTATGTCTACGAGCAGTACTTC. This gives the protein CASSTGDYVYEQYF.

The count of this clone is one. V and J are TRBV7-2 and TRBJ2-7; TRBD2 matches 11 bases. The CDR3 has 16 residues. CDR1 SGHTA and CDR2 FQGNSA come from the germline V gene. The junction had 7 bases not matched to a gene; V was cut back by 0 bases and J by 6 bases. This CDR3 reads CASSLAPSGGNLEQYF. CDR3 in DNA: TGTGCCAGCAGCTTAGCACCTAGCGGGGGGAATCTCGAGCAGTACTTC.

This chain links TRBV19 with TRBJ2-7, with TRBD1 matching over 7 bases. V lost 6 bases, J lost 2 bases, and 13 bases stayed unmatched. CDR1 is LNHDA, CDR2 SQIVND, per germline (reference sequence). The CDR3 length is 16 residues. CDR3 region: CASSSPLGTDTYEQYF. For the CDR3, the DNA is TGTGCCAGTAGCAGCCCCCTCGGGACAGACACCTACGAGCAGTACTTC.

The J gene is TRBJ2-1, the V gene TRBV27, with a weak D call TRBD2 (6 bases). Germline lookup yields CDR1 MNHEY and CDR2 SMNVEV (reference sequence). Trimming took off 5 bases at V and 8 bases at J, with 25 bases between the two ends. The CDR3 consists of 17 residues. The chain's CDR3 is CASSPTLLAPGADEQFF. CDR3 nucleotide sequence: TGTGCCAGCAGTCCTACTCTTCTAGCGCCGGGTGCCGATGAGCAGTTCTTC.

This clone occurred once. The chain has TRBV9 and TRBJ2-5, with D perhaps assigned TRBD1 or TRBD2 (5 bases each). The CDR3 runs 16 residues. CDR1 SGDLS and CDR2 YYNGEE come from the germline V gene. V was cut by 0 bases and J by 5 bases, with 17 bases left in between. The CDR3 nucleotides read TGTGCCAGCAGCGTAGAAGGTGGGGGTGTGGGTGAGACCCAGTACTTC. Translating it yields CASSVEGGGVGETQYF.

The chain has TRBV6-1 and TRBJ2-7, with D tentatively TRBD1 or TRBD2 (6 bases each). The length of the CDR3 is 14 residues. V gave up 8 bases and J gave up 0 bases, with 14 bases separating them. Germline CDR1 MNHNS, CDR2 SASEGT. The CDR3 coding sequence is TGTGCCAGCGAGTCTGAGGGGGGCTCCTACGAGCAGTACTTC. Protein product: CASESEGGSYEQYF.